Listed here are 10 T cell receptor beta chains from one sample, sequenced in a study of cytomegalovirus exposure and HLA in healthy donors. The PCR was carried out with 60 Vbeta primers and 13 Jbeta primers. Only in-frame clones appear in the TCRdb table, and some are missing; sequencing was by immunoSEQ multiplex PCR. Found here are some 75,000 clones; the top ten clones hold about 5%. Sample: PBMCs. The source of these receptors is a man aged 40-49 years in good health and CMV-seronegative.

The chain recombines TRBV7-9 with TRBJ2-2; D is possibly TRBD1 (5 bases). The V gene's germline CDR1 is SEHNR and CDR2 FQNEAQ (reference sequence). The V gene lost 5 bases and the J gene lost 1 base, with 11 bases spanning the gap. This CDR3 has 15 residues. The CDR3 is CASSHETENTGELFF. CDR3 nucleotides: TGTGCCAGCAGCCACGAGACAGAGAACACCGGGGAGCTGTTTTTT.

The rearrangement links TRBV7-9 to TRBJ2-5, with D maybe TRBD1 (6 bases). Germline CDR1 reads SEHNR; CDR2 reads FQNEAQ (reference sequence). Trimming shortened V by 5 bases and J by 1 base, and 14 bases separated the two germline ends. The CDR3 is made up of 15 amino acids. The CDR3 DNA sequence: TGTGCCAGCAGCCCCTCGTGGGGGCGCCAAGAGACCCAGTACTTC. Translated: CASSPSWGRQETQYF.

The chain couples TRBV15 to TRBJ2-1, with TRBD2 identical over 10 bases. The germline V gene encodes CDR1 LNHNV and CDR2 YYDKDF (reference sequence). The J segment lost 7 bases and the V segment lost 0 bases, leaving 3 bases of the junction unmatched. The CDR3 spans 15 residues. CDR3 residues: CATSRETSGFNEQFF. DNA for the CDR3: TGTGCCACCAGCAGAGAGACTAGCGGGTTTAATGAGCAGTTCTTC. The full variable domain, in which reference TRBV15 and TRBJ2-1 provide the parts outside the CDR3, is DAMVIQNPRYQVTQFGKPVTLSCSQTLNHNVMYWYQQKSSQAPKLLFHYYDKDFNNEADTPDNFQSRRPNTSFCFLDIRSPGLGDTAMYLCATSRETSGFNEQFFGPGTRLTVL.

The rearrangement uses TRBV9 and TRBJ2-7, with 7 bases identical to TRBD1. The CDR3 is 15 amino acids. Germline CDR1 and CDR2: SGDLS and YYNGEE. The V segment lost 4 bases and the J segment 2 bases; nucleotides outside the gene matches: 9. CDR3 loop: CASSPSGTDPYEQYF. CDR3 DNA: TGTGCCAGCAGCCCTTCCGGGACAGACCCCTACGAGCAGTACTTC.

The V and J genes are TRBV9 and TRBJ2-1; TRBD1 matches at 7 bases. The V and J ends lost 7 bases and 4 bases, in that order; junction bases with no gene match: 5. The CDR3 covers 13 residues. CDR1 and CDR2 from the germline V gene are SGDLS and YYNGEE. CDR3 DNA: TGTGCCAGCGCCGGGACAGCTTACAATGAGCAGTTCTTC. Protein: CASAGTAYNEQFF.

The chain carries TRBV4-3 and TRBJ2-3; D is undetermined. This CDR3 has 15 amino acids. V shed 0 bases and J shed 3 bases, with 10 bases lying between them. Germline CDR1 and CDR2: LGHNA and YSLEER. The CDR3 coding sequence is TGCGCCAGCAGCCAAGATCGAATCGGGACAGATACGCAGTATTTT. Protein sequence: CASSQDRIGTDTQYF.

The rearrangement joins TRBV30 to TRBJ1-3; D unclear. The CDR3 consists of 12 residues. The V end was cut by 6 bases, the J end by 0 bases, with 6 bases between. Germline V gene data show CDR1 as GTSNPN and CDR2 as SVGIG (reference sequence). The CDR3 DNA sequence: TGTGCCTGCAGCGTCTCTGGAAACACCATATATTTT. This encodes CACSVSGNTIYF.

The chain uses TRBV10-1 and TRBJ1-2; maybe TRBD1 (6 bases). The ends were cut back, 3 bases at V and 4 bases at J, with 15 bases in the middle. Per germline, CDR1 WNHNN and CDR2 SYGVQD (reference sequence). The CDR3 covers 15 residues. The CDR3 protein is CASSDPGVSIYGYTF. The DNA for the CDR3 is TGCGCCAGCAGTGACCCAGGGGTCTCCATCTATGGCTACACCTTC.

The chain has TRBV27 and TRBJ1-2; possible D gene TRBD1, 6 bases. Germline V gives CDR1 MNHEY, CDR2 SMNVEV (reference sequence). Trimming took 4 bases from V and 4 from J, leaving 19 bases between them. The length of the CDR3 is 16 residues. This CDR3 reads CASSWTDPLRGYGYTF. The CDR3, as DNA: TGTGCCAGCAGTTGGACAGACCCGCTTCGGGGCTATGGCTACACCTTC.

This CDR3 is CASSRDRVAESPLHF. DNA of the CDR3: TGTGCCAGCAGCAGAGACAGGGTAGCAGAATCACCCCTCCACTTT. V and J are TRBV5-6 and TRBJ1-6; 7 bases are a match to TRBD1. This CDR3 spans 15 amino acids. Germline V gene data show CDR1 as SGHDT and CDR2 as YYEEEE. Losses at the gene ends were 4 bases for V and 10 bases for J; bases not matched to a gene: 11.